Following are 5 T cell receptor beta chains from one sample sequenced in a study of T-cell memory formation after mild COVID-19. TCRdb reprocessed the 5' RACE reads via MiXCR and lists one record per CDR3 protein. This table holds hundreds of thousands of distinct CDR3 sequences, approximately 20% found once. Sequenced: PBMCs or a T cell subset sorted from them (not recorded which). These TCRs come from an adult woman who had mild COVID-19 (a few samples of this study predate the infection). Cell type and time point are not known.

This clonotype was recorded a few times. The V gene is TRBV12-3 or TRBV12-4, the J gene TRBJ2-5; 7 bases align to TRBD2. This CDR3 has 13 amino acids. J lost 4 bases, V lost 6 bases, and 5 bases had no gene match. CDR3 region: CASSPGLLETQYF. As DNA, the CDR3 is TGTGCCAGCAGCCCGGGACTACTAGAGACCCAGTACTTC.

This clonotype was detected a few times. This chain joins TRBV7-9 and TRBJ2-3, with 13 bases fitting TRBD2. Germline lookup yields CDR1 SEHNR and CDR2 FQNEAQ (reference sequence). The CDR3 covers 16 residues. V gave up 6 bases and J gave up 6 bases; unmatched junction bases: 9. Written as DNA, the CDR3 is TGTGCCAGCAGAAAAGGACTAGCGGGAGTATCCGATACGCAGTATTTT. This codes for CASRKGLAGVSDTQYF.

The rearrangement uses TRBV15 and TRBJ2-7; 8 bases line up with TRBD1. Trimming took 3 bases from V and 1 from J; bases not matched to a gene: 2. The CDR3 contains 14 residues. CDR1 is LNHNV and CDR2 is YYDKDF in the germline V gene (reference sequence). CDR3 bases: TGTGCCACCAGCAGGGACAGGGTATCCTACGAGCAGTACTTC. Protein product: CATSRDRVSYEQYF.

This chain uses TRBV10-3 with TRBJ2-7, with 9 bases that match TRBD2. Germline V gene data show CDR1 as ENHRY and CDR2 as SYGVKD. The CDR3 contains 16 residues. Losses at the gene ends were 3 bases for V and 1 base for J; bases not matched to a gene: 7. Here the CDR3 reads CAISDGSGRRSYEQYF. CDR3 DNA: TGTGCCATCAGTGATGGTAGCGGGAGAAGGTCCTACGAGCAGTACTTC.

This clonotype was counted a few times. This sequence joins TRBV24-1 and TRBJ2-1; 8 nucleotides align to TRBD2. Trimming removed 6 bases from V and 7 bases from J; junction bases left unmatched: 4. Per germline, CDR1 KGHDR and CDR2 SFDVKD. The CDR3 loop spans 13 amino acids. The CDR3 reads CATSPPGGNEQFF. The CDR3 coding sequence is TGTGCCACCAGTCCTCCGGGGGGGAATGAGCAGTTCTTC.